This entry lists 9 T cell receptor beta chains sequenced from one sample in a study of Ad26.COV2.S vaccination and SARS-CoV-2 variants (dated by TCRdb to about 2021). The library was made by the immunoSEQ multiplex PCR assay. The clones in this table, taken by TCRdb from immuneACCESS, are in-frame only. Not every clone is retained; where verified, under half of the shortfall comes from an unresolved V gene, and the cause of the rest is unknown. The sample yields fewer than 400,000 clones; 88% were counted once. The top ten hold more than 3% of the sample. The intended sense of this specimen's treatment or condition label: over 15 received Ad26.COV2.S at low or high dose, single or two shots; a few received placebo; per-sample allocation not given. For vaccine and placebo recipients, repertoires were sequenced using samples collected on day 63 after the first injection. Sequenced here: peripheral blood, sampled in a trial of Ad26.COV2.S vaccine versus placebo. The source is a person between 18 and 60 years old who received the Ad26.COV2.S COVID-19 vaccine or a placebo.

This chain links TRBV6-1 with TRBJ1-5; the D is unclear. V gave up 4 bases and J gave up 3 bases, with 4 bases separating them. The germline gives CDR1 MNHNS, CDR2 SASEGT. The CDR3 consists of 12 residues. The DNA of the CDR3 is TGTGCCAGCAGTGGAGCCAATCAGCCCCAGCATTTT. Translated, it gives CASSGANQPQHF.

In its sample, this clone was seen once. The V and J genes are TRBV5-1 and TRBJ2-5, with a weak D call TRBD1 (6 bases). Between the trimmed V and J ends, which lost 4 bases and 5 bases, there was a span of 21 bases. Germline-derived CDR1 and CDR2 are SGHRS and YFSETQ. This CDR3 spans 16 amino acids. CDR3 bases: TGCGCCAGCAGCCCGGGACACGGAGGACCTCCTGAGACCCAGTACTTC. It codes for CASSPGHGGPPETQYF.

The rearrangement links TRBV4-1 to TRBJ2-5, with D perhaps TRBD2 (6 bases). From germline, CDR1 is MGHRA and CDR2 YSYEKL. V was pared by 4 bases and J by 0 bases, with 12 bases between. This CDR3 has 15 residues. CDR3: CASSPSAGYQETQYF. In DNA, the CDR3 is TGCGCCAGCAGCCCCTCGGCGGGGTACCAAGAGACCCAGTACTTC.

The J gene is TRBJ1-1, the V gene TRBV18; D gene uncertain. CDR3 length equals 14 residues. The germline V gene has CDR1 KGHSH and CDR2 LQKENI. V was trimmed by 1 base and J by 4 bases, leaving 10 bases between them. Written as DNA, the CDR3 is TGTGCCAGCTCACCACGCTCCGGTCTCACTGAAGCTTTCTTT. The encoded protein is CASSPRSGLTEAFF. Full variable domain (remainder filled in from reference TRBV18 and TRBJ1-1): NAGVMQNPRHLVRRRGQEARLRCSPMKGHSHVYWYRQLPEEGLKFMVYLQKENIIDESGMPKERFSAEFPKEGPSILRIQQVVRGDSAAYFCASSPRSGLTEAFFGQGTRLTVV.

V usage is TRBV2 and J usage is TRBJ2-7; no clear D gene. The V and J ends lost 7 bases and 2 bases respectively, with 9 bases between them. Germline-derived CDR1 and CDR2 are SNHLY and FYNNEI. This CDR3 is 12 amino acids long. CDR3 bases: TGTGCCAGCATCGACAATGCCTACGAGCAGTACTTC. Protein: CASIDNAYEQYF.

V usage is TRBV18 and J usage is TRBJ2-5; D might be TRBD2 (6 bases). Trimming took off 2 bases at V and 4 bases at J, with 14 bases between the two ends. This CDR3 comprises 15 residues. CDR1 and CDR2 from the germline V gene are KGHSH and LQKENI. Here the CDR3 DNA reads TGTGCCAGCTCACCATACCAATCGCGGGGAGAGACCCAGTACTTC. This encodes CASSPYQSRGETQYF.

The chain recombines TRBV4-2 with TRBJ1-5; a possible D gene is TRBD1 (6 bases). V was shortened by 4 bases and J by 5 bases, with 9 bases between the two germline ends. The CDR3 is made up of 13 amino acids. The V gene's germline CDR1 is LGHNA and CDR2 YNFKEQ. CDR3: CASSPPGDQPQHF. CDR3 coding DNA: TGTGCCAGCAGCCCCCCAGGGGATCAGCCCCAGCATTTT.

The V call is TRBV20-1, the J call TRBJ1-4, with D possibly TRBD1 on 6 matching bases. The V end lost 3 bases, the J end lost 8 bases, and 19 bases lay between the germline ends. Germline-derived CDR1 and CDR2 are DFQATT and SNEGSKA (reference sequence). The CDR3 sequence is 15 residues long. The CDR3 nucleotides are TGCAGTGCTAGTGGGAGGGGGGCGAGGAGAGAAAAACTGTTTTTT. Amino acid sequence: CSASGRGARREKLFF.

The chain joins TRBV29-1 to TRBJ1-1, with no clear D. In germline, CDR1 is SQVTM, CDR2 ANQGSEA. CDR3 length: 12 residues. Trimming pared 7 bases from V and 0 bases from J, leaving 9 bases between. In nucleotides, the CDR3 is TGCAGCGCCGGCTCAATGAACACTGAAGCTTTCTTT. It specifies CSAGSMNTEAFF. Drawing the rest from reference TRBV29-1 and TRBJ1-1, the complete variable domain is SAVISQKPSRDICQRGTSLTIQCQVDSQVTMMFWYRQQPGQSLTLIATANQGSEATYESGFVIDKFPISRPNLTFSTLTVSNMSPEDSSIYLCSAGSMNTEAFFGQGTRLTVV.